A single sample is the source of the 12 T cell receptor beta chains below, sequenced in a study of naive and memory T cell subsets. Two oligonucleotides, mixed equimolar, formed the beta constant-region primer covering TRBC1 and TRBC2. The ligated cDNA underwent four PCR rounds using SP2 and nested alpha and beta constant-region primers. TCRdb independently ran MiXCR on the UMI-ligation and nested PCR reads; one entry per CDR3 protein. Among over 65,000 distinct CDR3 sequences, 9% were seen once, and the ten largest hold 1.2%. The sequencing sample was made of naive CD8+ T cells from blood. These receptor sequences come from a human donor in good health.

This rearrangement joins TRBV28 to TRBJ1-5, with a weak D call TRBD1 (5 bases). With 5 bases removed from V and 6 bases from J, the gap between germline ends came to 20 bases. Germline CDR1 MDHEN, CDR2 SYDVKM. CDR3 length: 16 residues. DNA for the CDR3: TGTGCCAGCAGTGGGGACGCCGCGGTATTAGGTCAGCCCCAGCATTTT. Translating it yields CASSGDAAVLGQPQHF.

At least ten counts were recorded for this clonotype. The J gene is TRBJ2-7, the V gene TRBV20-1; no reliable D call. CDR1 is DFQATT, CDR2 SNEGSKA, per germline (reference sequence). The V end was cut by 1 base, the J end by 2 bases, with 15 bases between. The CDR3 has 15 amino acids. Here the CDR3 DNA reads TGCAGTGCTAGAGCCGGGTATGAGACCGCCTACGAGCAGTACTTC. This codes for CSARAGYETAYEQYF.

About this clonotype: This is likely a read error, given that the CDR3 carries no conserved phenylalanine or tryptophan at its end. This rearrangement joins TRBV29-1 to TRBJ2-1; D gene uncertain. V dropped 8 bases and J dropped 8 bases, with 19 bases sitting between them. Germline V gives CDR1 SQVTM, CDR2 ANQGSEA. This CDR3 spans 13 amino acids. CDR3 loop: CSTEGRGFDEQFL. The CDR3 nucleotides read TGCAGCACCGAAGGGCGTGGCTTCGATGAGCAGTTCCTC.

In its sample, this clonotype was seen a few times. This sequence joins TRBV9 and TRBJ2-7; weak D call: TRBD2 (7 bases). CDR1 is SGDLS, CDR2 YYNGEE, per germline. The CDR3 contains 14 residues. Trimming removed 2 bases from V and 2 bases from J, with 11 bases in between. The CDR3 loop is CASSVRGGAYEQYF. DNA for the CDR3: TGTGCCAGCAGCGTTAGGGGGGGAGCCTACGAGCAGTACTTC.

This clonotype appeared many times. The gene calls are TRBV12-3 or TRBV12-4 and TRBJ2-7, with TRBD1 matching over 7 bases. The CDR3 consists of 13 residues. V shed 10 bases and J 2 bases; nucleotides not matched to a gene: 8. CDR3 nucleotide sequence: TGTGCCATATCGGGACAGCGCCCCTACGAGCAGTACTTC. Amino acid sequence: CAISGQRPYEQYF.

Many counts were recorded for this clonotype. Here the CDR3 reads CASSLDTGNEKLFF. DNA of the CDR3: TGCGCCAGCAGCTTGGATACAGGGAATGAAAAACTGTTTTTT. The chain employs TRBV5-1 and TRBJ1-4; maybe TRBD1 (6 bases). CDR3 length: 14 residues. V was clipped by 0 bases and J by 5 bases, with 8 bases between them. Germline V gives CDR1 SGHRS, CDR2 YFSETQ.

The sample holds a few counts of this clonotype. The rearrangement uses TRBV11-2 and TRBJ2-7; D may be TRBD2 (6 bases). Per the germline V gene, CDR1 is SGHAT and CDR2 is FQNNGV. Deletions cut 2 bases from V and 2 bases from J, with 13 bases between. The CDR3 is 15 amino acids. The CDR3 coding sequence is TGTGCCAGCAGCTTATTGGCGGGACGCCCCTACGAGCAGTACTTC. As protein: CASSLLAGRPYEQYF.

This clonotype has a count of ten or more. The J gene is TRBJ2-7, the V gene TRBV5-6; perhaps TRBD1 as D (5 bases). Germline V gene sequence: CDR1 SGHDT, CDR2 YYEEEE. The CDR3 is 15 residues long. Deletions cut 4 bases from V and 3 bases from J, with 17 bases between. CDR3 protein: CASSLNRRAIYEQYF. The CDR3 coding sequence is TGTGCCAGCAGCCTAAACCGCAGGGCAATCTACGAGCAGTACTTC.

The V call is TRBV20-1, the J call TRBJ1-2; 9 bases align to TRBD1. This CDR3 has 13 residues. The V and J ends lost 6 bases and 4 bases, in that order; junction bases with no gene match: 6. Germline CDR1 and CDR2: DFQATT and SNEGSKA (reference sequence). CDR3 coding DNA: TGCAGTGCGCGGACAGGGGAGGCCTATGGCTACACCTTC. Translating gives CSARTGEAYGYTF.

In its sample, this clonotype was seen many times. The CDR3 coding sequence is TGTGCCAGCAGCGGCCGGACAGGGCAGTGGATCACAGATACGCAGTATTTT. Translation gives CASSGRTGQWITDTQYF. This chain connects TRBV21-1 to TRBJ2-3; TRBD1 was called by the table and not checked on the DNA. TRBV21-1 is reported as a pseudogene. The CDR3 is made up of 17 amino acids.

This clonotype was observed a handful of times. The V call is TRBV9, the J call TRBJ1-2; D unclear. This CDR3 region has 12 residues. The V gene's germline CDR1 is SGDLS and CDR2 YYNGEE. In DNA form, the CDR3 reads TGTGCTACATATACACCCGACTATGGCTACACCTTC. This gives the protein CATYTPDYGYTF.

A few counts support this clonotype. The chain has TRBV5-1 and TRBJ2-4; 10 positions match TRBD1. This CDR3 is built from 14 residues. From germline, CDR1 is SGHRS and CDR2 YFSETQ. The ends lost 4 bases at V and 7 bases at J; junction bases unmatched: 5. Here the CDR3 reads CASSKGQGSNIQYF. The CDR3 nucleotides read TGCGCCAGCAGCAAGGGACAGGGGTCGAACATTCAGTACTTC.